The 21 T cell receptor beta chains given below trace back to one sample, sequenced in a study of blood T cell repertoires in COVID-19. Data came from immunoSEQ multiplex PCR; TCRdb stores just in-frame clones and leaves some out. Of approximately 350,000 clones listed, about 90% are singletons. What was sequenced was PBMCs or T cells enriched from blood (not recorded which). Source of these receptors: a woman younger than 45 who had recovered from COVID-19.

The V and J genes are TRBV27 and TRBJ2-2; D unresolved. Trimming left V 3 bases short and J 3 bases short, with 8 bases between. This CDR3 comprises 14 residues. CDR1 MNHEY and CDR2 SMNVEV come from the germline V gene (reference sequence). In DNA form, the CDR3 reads TGTGCCAGCAGTTTTCAGGTTGACACCGGGGAGCTGTTTTTT. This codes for CASSFQVDTGELFF.

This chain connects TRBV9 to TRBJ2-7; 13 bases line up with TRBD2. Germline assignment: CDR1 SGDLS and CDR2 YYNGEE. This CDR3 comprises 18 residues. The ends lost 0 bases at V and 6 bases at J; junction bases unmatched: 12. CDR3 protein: CASSVDPTSGRSESEQYF. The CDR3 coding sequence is TGTGCCAGCAGCGTAGACCCGACTAGCGGGAGGAGTGAGTCCGAGCAGTACTTC.

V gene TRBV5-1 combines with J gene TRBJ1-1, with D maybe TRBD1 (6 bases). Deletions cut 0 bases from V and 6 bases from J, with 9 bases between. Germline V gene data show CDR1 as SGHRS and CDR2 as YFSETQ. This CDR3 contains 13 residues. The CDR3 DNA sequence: TGCGCCAGCAGCTTGGGGGACATCGCTGAAGCTTTCTTT. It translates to CASSLGDIAEAFF. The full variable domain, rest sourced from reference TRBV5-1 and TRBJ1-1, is KAGVTQTPRYLIKTRGQQVTLSCSPISGHRSVSWYQQTPGQGLQFLFEYFSETQRNKGNFPGRFSGRQFSNSRSEMNVSTLELGDSALYLCASSLGDIAEAFFGQGTRLTVV.

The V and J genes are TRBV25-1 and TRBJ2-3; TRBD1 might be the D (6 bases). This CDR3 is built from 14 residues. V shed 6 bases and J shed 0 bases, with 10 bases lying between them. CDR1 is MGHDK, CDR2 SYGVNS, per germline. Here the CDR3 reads CASSDRLSTDTQYF. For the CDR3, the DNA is TGTGCCAGCAGCGACAGGCTTAGCACAGATACGCAGTATTTT. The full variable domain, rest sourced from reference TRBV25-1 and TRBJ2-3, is EADIYQTPRYLVIGTGKKITLECSQTMGHDKMYWYQQDPGMELHLIHYSYGVNSTEKGDLSSESTVSRIRTEHFPLTLESARPSHTSQYLCASSDRLSTDTQYFGPGTRLTVL.

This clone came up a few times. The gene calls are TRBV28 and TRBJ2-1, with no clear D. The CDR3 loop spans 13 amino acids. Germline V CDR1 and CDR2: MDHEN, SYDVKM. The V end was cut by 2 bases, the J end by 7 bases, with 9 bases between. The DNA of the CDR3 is TGTGCCAGCAGTTTAAACTGGAGAAATGAGCAGTTCTTC. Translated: CASSLNWRNEQFF.

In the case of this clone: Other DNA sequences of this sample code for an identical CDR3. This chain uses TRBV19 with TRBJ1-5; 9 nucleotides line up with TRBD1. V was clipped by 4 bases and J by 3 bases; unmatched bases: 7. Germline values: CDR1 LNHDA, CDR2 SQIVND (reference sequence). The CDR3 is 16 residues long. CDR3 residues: CASSTRTGVSNQPQHF. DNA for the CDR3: TGTGCCAGTAGTACTCGGACAGGGGTGTCCAATCAGCCCCAGCATTTT.

As DNA, the CDR3 is TGTGCCAGCAGCCTACTCTTAGTCGAGAACTCCTACAATGAGCAGTTCTTC. This gives the protein CASSLLLVENSYNEQFF. The V call is TRBV5-8, the J call TRBJ2-1; D is ambiguous. Trimming stripped 4 bases from V and 0 bases from J, with 17 bases between. The CDR3 consists of 17 residues. Germline V CDR1 and CDR2: SGHTS, YDEGEE.

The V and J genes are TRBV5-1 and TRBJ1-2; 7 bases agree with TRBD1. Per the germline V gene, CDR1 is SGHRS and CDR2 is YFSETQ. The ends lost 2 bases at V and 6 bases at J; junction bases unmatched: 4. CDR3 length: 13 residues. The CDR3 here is CASSLRQGHGYTF. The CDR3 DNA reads TGCGCCAGCAGCTTACGACAGGGACATGGCTACACCTTC. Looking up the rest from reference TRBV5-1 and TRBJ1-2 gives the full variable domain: KAGVTQTPRYLIKTRGQQVTLSCSPISGHRSVSWYQQTPGQGLQFLFEYFSETQRNKGNFPGRFSGRQFSNSRSEMNVSTLELGDSALYLCASSLRQGHGYTFGSGTRLTVV.

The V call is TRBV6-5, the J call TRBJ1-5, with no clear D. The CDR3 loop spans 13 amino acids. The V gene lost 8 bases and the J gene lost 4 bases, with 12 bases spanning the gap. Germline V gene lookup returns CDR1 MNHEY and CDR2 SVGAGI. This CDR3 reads CASSWQRNQPQHF. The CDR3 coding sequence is TGTGCCAGCTCATGGCAGCGAAATCAGCCCCAGCATTTT.

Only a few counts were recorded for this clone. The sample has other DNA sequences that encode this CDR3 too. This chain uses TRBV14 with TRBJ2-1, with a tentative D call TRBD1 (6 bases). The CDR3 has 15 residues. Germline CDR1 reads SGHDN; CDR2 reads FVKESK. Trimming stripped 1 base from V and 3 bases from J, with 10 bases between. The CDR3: CASSQGQGIYNEQFF. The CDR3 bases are TGTGCCAGCAGCCAAGGGCAGGGGATCTACAATGAGCAGTTCTTC.

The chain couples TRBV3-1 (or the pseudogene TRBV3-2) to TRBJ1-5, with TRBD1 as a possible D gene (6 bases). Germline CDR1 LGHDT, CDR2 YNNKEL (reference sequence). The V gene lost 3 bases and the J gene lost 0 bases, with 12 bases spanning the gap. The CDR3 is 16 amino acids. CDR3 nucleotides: TGTGCCAGCAGCCAGGGGGCACCTTATAGCAATCAGCCCCAGCATTTT. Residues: CASSQGAPYSNQPQHF.

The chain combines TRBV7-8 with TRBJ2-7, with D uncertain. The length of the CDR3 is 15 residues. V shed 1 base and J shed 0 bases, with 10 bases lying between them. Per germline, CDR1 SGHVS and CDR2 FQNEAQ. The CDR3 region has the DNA TGTGCCAGCAGCTTAGAAGCTGCCGTCTCCTACGAGCAGTACTTC. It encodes CASSLEAAVSYEQYF.

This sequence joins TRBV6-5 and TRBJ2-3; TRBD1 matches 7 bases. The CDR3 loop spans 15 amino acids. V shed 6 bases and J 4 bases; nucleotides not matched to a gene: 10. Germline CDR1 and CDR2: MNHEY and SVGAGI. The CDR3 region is CASSLDREGADTQYF. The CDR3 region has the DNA TGTGCCAGCAGCCTCGACAGGGAAGGGGCAGATACGCAGTATTTT.

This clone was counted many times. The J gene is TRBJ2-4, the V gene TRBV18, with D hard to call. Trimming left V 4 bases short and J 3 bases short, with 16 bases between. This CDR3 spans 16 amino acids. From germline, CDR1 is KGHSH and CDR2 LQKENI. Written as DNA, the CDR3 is TGTGCCAGCTCACAATTTCCGGAGCCCGGCAAAAACATTCAGTACTTC. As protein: CASSQFPEPGKNIQYF.

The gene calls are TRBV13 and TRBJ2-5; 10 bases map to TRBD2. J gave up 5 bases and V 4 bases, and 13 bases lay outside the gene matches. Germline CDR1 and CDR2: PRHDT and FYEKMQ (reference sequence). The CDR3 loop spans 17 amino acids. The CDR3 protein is CASSYRGAGGPGETQYF. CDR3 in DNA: TGTGCCAGCAGCTATAGGGGAGCGGGAGGGCCGGGGGAGACCCAGTACTTC.

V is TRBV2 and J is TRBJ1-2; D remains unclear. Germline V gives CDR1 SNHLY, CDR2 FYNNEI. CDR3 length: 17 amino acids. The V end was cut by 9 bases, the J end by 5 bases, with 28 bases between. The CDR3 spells CARPTLQLVLPEYGYTF. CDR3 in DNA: TGTGCCAGACCGACCCTGCAATTGGTCCTCCCGGAGTATGGCTACACCTTC. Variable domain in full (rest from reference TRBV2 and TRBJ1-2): EPEVTQTPSHQVTQMGQEVILRCVPISNHLYFYWYRQILGQKVEFLVSFYNNEISEKSEIFDDQFSVERPDGSNFTLKIRSTKLEDSAMYFCARPTLQLVLPEYGYTFGSGTRLTVV.

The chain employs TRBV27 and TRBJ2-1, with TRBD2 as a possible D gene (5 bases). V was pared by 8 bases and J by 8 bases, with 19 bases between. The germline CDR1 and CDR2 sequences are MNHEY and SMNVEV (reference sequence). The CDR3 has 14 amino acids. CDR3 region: CASSWLPEVDEQFF. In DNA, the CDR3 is TGTGCCAGCTCTTGGCTTCCGGAGGTGGATGAGCAGTTCTTC.

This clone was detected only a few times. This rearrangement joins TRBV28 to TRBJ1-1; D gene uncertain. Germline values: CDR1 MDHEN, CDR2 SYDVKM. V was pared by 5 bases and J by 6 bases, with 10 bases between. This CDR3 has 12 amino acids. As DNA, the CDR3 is TGTGCCAGCAGTAGCCGTCCTTCTGAAGCTTTCTTT. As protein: CASSSRPSEAFF.

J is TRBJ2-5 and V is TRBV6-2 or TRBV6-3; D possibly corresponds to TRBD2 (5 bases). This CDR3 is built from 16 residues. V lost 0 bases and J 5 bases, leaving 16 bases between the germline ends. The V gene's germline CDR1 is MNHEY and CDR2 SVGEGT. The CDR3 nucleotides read TGTGCCAGCAGTTACTCGAGGGCCTCCGAAACGGAGACCCAGTACTTC. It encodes CASSYSRASETETQYF.

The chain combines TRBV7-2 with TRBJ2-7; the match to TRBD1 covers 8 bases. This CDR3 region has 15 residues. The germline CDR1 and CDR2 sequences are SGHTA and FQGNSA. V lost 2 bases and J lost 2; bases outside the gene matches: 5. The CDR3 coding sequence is TGTGCCAGCAGCTTAAACCAGGGGGCCGCCTACGAGCAGTACTTC. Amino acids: CASSLNQGAAYEQYF.

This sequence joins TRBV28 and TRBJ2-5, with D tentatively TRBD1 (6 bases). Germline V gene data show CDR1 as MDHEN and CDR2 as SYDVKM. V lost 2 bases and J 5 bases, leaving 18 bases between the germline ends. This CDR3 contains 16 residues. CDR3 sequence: CASSLDWGLQGETQYF. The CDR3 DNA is TGTGCCAGCAGTTTAGATTGGGGTCTCCAGGGGGAGACCCAGTACTTC.